This TCR beta chain emerged from a study of CD8+ T cells in alopecia areata (dated by TCRdb to the late 2010s). With respect to the entire study: Treated patients were enrolled in an open-label pilot trial of oral tofacitinib at 5 to 10 mg twice daily for moderate-to-severe alopecia areata. Tofacitinib was given for 6 to 18 months, followed by 6 months of follow-up off drug to assess delayed response and recurrence. For the treated patients, the SALT score, which quantifies what percentage of scalp surface area is affected, served as the measure of disease severity. In both human patients and the C3H/HeJ mouse model, the study applied high-throughput TCRbeta sequencing to look at T cell clonal expansion in alopecia areata. Scalp tissue and sorted CD4+ and CD8+ peripheral blood T cells from patchy and totalis/universalis alopecia areata patients and from healthy controls were covered by human TCRbeta sequencing. Biopsies were taken from tofacitinib-treated patients at baseline and again at 4 and 24 weeks into treatment, and several of those patients also had a later scalp biopsy. Scalp clonality was compared across normal scalp (n=4), patchy alopecia areata scalp (n=8), and alopecia totalis/universalis scalp (n=8). RNA was obtained with the PAXgene miRNA kit for fixed scalp, the miRNeasy kit for PBMCs, and the RNeasy kit for mouse skin. TCRbeta CDR3 regions were amplified by immunoSEQ multiplex PCR with 35 Vbeta forward and 13 Jbeta reverse primers.

The meaning of the sample's time point label: four to five weeks on oral tofacitinib. The treatment or condition label of this sample denotes: oral pan-JAK inhibitor, 5-10 mg twice daily. Lesional scalp punch biopsies and peripheral blood were obtained from alopecia areata patients. PBMCs were separated by density centrifugation and stained for CD3, CD4 and CD8, after which CD4+ and CD8+ T cells were sorted on a FACSAria. What the study reported, not specific to this receptor: Tofacitinib significantly decreased scalp clonality and the number of expanded CD8+ clones among the top 100 scalp clones. Because the treated cohort was small and had only one nonresponder, larger studies are needed to examine links between baseline CD8+ expansion and response. Many expanded lesional clones persisted in scalp and blood during tofacitinib treatment, which may partly explain relapse after stopping treatment. TCR sequences shared between patients were less clear than in mice, possibly partly because of HLA diversity in the patient population. Compared with normal scalp, lesional scalp, particularly in alopecia totalis/universalis, had higher clonality and more expanded CD8+ clones, which suggests antigenic drive. Unlike mouse skin, which is dominated by gammadelta T cells, normal human skin has resident alphabeta T cells that are also sequenced, and this complicates analysis of the scalp TCR repertoire.

About this clone: The clone's antigen remains unknown. No quality values exist for individual bases; no much larger clone is one base distant.

Measured from the cysteine to the phenylalanine, the CDR3 is 15 residues long. Of all the DNA, just the CDR3 is kept, 45 bases in frame from base 1. According to the germline V gene (reference sequence), CDR1 reads LNHDA and CDR2 reads SQIVND. V is shortened by 4 bases, J by 8 bases, and the region joining them spans 18 bases. Libraries were constructed by the immunoSEQ multiplex PCR assay. For TCR sequencing, RNA was extracted from every sample and reverse transcribed into cDNA to serve as template. SuperScript III was used for first-strand cDNA synthesis, primed with a 2:1 mix of oligo-dT and random hexamers. Amplification bias was assessed with a synthetic immune receptor repertoire, and residual bias was removed computationally. The original methods were these. Raw reads were preprocessed to remove errors, and CDR3 was defined according to IMGT conventions as the region from the conserved cysteine to phenylalanine. Clonality was calculated as 1 minus Shannon entropy normalized by log2 of the number of productive unique TCRs. Whether scalp clones were CD4 or CD8 was inferred by matching scalp TCRbeta sequences against CD4 and CD8 repertoires sorted from blood. The table was pulled from immuneACCESS by TCRdb, which kept in-frame rearrangements only. Such tables lose some clones; where checked, under half of the loss comes from unresolved V genes, and the rest has no known cause. V, J and clone size derive from that table, while D and trimming were established from the DNA sequence. This sample has 110,000 to 150,000 clones in its table, and about 86% of those were observed once. The ten top clones hold roughly 13% of the sample.

Recombination joined TRBV19 with TRBJ2-4; too little of a D gene remains to name it. This clonotype originated in a human donor with alopecia areata. The source was CD8+ T cells sorted from blood, collected at week 4, from a patient treated with tofacitinib. At the DNA level, the sequence is TGTGCCAGTAGTAGCCTCGACTGGTCGGAACACATTCAGTACTTC. This yields the protein CASSSLDWSEHIQYF.